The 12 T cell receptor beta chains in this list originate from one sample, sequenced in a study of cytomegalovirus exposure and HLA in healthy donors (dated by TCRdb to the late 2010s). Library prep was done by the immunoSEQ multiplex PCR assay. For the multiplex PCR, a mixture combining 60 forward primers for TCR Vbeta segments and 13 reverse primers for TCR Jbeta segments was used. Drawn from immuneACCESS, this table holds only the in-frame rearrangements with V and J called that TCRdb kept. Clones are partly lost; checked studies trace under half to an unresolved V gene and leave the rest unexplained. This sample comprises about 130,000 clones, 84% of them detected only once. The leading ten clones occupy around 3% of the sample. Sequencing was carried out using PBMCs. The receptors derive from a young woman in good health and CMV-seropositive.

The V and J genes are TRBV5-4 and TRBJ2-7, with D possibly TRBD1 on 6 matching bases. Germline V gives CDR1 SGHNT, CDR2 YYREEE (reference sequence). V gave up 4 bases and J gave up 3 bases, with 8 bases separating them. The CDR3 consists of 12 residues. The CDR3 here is CASSKDSYEQYF. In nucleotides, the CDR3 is TGTGCCAGCAGCAAGGACAGCTACGAGCAGTACTTC.

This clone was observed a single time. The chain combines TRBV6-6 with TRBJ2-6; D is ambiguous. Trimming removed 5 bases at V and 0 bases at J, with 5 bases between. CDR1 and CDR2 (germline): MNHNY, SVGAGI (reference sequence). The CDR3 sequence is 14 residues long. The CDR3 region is CASSHSSGANVLTF. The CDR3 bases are TGTGCCAGCAGTCACAGCTCTGGGGCCAACGTCCTGACTTTC.

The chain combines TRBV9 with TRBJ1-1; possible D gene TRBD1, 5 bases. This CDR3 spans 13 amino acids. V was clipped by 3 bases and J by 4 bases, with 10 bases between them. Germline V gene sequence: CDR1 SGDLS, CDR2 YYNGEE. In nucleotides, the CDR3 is TGTGCCAGCAGCGCCGTGGGGGGCACTGAAGCTTTCTTT. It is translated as CASSAVGGTEAFF.

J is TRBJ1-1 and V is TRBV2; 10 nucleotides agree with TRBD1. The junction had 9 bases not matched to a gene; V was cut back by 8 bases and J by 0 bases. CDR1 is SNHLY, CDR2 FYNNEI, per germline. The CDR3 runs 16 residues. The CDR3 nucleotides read TGTGCCAGCGATGGACAGGGGGTCCTCATGAACACTGAAGCTTTCTTT. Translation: CASDGQGVLMNTEAFF.

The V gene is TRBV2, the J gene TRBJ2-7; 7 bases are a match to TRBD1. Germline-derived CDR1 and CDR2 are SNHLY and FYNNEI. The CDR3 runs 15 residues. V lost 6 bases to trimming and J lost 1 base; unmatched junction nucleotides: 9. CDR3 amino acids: CASRRGHGTSYEQYF. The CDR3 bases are TGTGCCAGCAGGAGGGGGCACGGCACATCCTACGAGCAGTACTTC.

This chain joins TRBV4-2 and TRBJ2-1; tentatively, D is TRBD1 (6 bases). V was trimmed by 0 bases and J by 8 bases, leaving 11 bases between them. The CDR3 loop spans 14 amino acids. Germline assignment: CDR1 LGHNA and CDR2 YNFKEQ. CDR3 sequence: CASSQDVKGDEQFF. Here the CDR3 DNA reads TGTGCCAGCAGCCAAGACGTTAAGGGGGATGAGCAGTTCTTC.

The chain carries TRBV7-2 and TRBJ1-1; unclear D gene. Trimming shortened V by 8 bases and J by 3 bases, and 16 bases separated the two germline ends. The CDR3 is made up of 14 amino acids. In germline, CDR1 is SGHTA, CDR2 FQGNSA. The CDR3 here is CASAWWSTDTEAFF. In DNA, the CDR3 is TGTGCCAGCGCCTGGTGGTCTACGGACACTGAAGCTTTCTTT.

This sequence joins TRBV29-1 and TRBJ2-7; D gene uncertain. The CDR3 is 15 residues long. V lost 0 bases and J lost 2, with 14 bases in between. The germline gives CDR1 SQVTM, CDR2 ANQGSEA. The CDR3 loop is CSVEDGRKIPYEQYF. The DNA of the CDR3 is TGCAGCGTTGAAGATGGCCGAAAGATCCCCTACGAGCAGTACTTC.

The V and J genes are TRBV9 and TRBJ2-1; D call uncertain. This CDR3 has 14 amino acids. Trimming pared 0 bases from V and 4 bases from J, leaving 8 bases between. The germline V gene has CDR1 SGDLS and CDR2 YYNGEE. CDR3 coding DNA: TGTGCCAGCAGCGTAGGTGGGCCGTACAATGAGCAGTTCTTC. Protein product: CASSVGGPYNEQFF.

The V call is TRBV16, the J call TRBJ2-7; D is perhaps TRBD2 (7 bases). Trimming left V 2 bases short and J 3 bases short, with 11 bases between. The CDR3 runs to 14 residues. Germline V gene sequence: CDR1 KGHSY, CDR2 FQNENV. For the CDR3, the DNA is TGTGCCAGCAGCCAACGGGGGGCCAGCTACGAGCAGTACTTC. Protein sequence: CASSQRGASYEQYF.

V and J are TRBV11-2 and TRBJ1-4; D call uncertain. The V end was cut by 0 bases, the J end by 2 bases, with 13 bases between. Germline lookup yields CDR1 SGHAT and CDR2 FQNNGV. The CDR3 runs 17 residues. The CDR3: CASSLDRLERTNEKLFF. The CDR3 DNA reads TGTGCCAGCAGCTTAGATCGACTGGAACGGACTAATGAAAAACTGTTTTTT. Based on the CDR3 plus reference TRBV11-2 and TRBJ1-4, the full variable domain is EAGVAQSPRYKIIEKRQSVAFWCNPISGHATLYWYQQILGQGPKLLIQFQNNGVVDDSQLPKDRFSAERLKGVDSTLKIQPAKLEDSAVYLCASSLDRLERTNEKLFFGSGTQLSVL.

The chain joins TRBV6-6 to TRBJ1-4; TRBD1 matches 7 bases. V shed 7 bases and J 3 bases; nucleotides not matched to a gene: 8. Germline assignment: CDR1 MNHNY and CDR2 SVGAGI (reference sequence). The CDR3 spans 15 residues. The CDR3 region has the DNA TGTGCCAGCAACCCACAGGGGTTCCCTAATGAAAAACTGTTTTTT. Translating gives CASNPQGFPNEKLFF.